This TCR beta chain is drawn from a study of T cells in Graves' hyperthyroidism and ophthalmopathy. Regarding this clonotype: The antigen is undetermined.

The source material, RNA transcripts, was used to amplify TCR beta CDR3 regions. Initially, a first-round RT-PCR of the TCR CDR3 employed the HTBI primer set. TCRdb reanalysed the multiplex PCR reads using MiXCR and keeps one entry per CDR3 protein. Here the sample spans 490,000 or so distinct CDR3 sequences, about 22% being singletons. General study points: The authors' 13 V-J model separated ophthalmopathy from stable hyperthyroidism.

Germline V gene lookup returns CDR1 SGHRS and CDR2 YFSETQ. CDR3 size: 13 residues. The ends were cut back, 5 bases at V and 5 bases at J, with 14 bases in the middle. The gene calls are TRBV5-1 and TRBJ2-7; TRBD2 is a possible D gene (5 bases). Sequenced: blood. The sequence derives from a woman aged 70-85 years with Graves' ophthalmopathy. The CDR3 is CASSTGSLHEQYF. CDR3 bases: TGCGCCAGCAGTACGGGGTCACTCCACGAGCAGTACTTC.